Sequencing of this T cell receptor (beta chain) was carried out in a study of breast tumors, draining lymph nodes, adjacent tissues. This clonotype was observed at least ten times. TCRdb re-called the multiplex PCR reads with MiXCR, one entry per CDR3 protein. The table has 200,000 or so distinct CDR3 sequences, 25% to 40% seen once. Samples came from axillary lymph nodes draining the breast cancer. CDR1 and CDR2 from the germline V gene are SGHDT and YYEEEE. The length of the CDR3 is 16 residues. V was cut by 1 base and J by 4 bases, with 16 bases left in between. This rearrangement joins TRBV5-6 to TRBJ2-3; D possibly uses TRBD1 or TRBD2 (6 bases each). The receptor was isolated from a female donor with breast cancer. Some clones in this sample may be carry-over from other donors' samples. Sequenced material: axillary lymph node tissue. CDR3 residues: CASSLRTGRSADTQYF. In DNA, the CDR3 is TGTGCCAGCAGCTTGCGCACAGGGAGGAGTGCAGATACGCAGTATTTT.